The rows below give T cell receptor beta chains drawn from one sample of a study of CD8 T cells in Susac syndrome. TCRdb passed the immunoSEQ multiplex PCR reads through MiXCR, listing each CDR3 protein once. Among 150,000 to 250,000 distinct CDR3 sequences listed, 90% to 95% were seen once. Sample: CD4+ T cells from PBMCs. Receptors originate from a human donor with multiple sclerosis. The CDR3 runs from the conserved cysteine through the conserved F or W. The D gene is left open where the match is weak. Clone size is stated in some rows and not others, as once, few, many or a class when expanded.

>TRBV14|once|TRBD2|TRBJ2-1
TGTGCCAGCAGCCAAAGACCCTTTTTAGCGGGAGGCCGCAACAACAATGAGCAGTTCTTC
CASSQRPFLAGGRNNNEQFF
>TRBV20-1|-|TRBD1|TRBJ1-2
TGCAGTGCTAGTACCGGGACAGGCTTATATGGCTACACCTTC
CSASTGTGLYGYTF
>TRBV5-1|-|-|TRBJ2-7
TGCGCCAGCAGCTTGGGATCGCTGGGCGGGCTCGAGCAGTACTTC
CASSLGSLGGLEQYF
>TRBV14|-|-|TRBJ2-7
TGTGCCAGCAGCCAACTAGGGGGGCGAGAGAACGAGCAGTACTTC
CASSQLGGRENEQYF
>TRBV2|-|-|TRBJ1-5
TGTGCCAGCAGTGAAAGAAGGGAACATCAGCCCCAGCATTTT
CASSERREHQPQHF
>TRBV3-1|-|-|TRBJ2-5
TGTGCCAGCAGCCAAAGGGAGACGGGACCAGGGGAGACCCAGTACTTC
CASSQRETGPGETQYF
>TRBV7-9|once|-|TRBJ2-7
TGTGCCAGCAGACCGGACGGGGCCTTCGAGCAGTACTTC
CASRPDGAFEQYF
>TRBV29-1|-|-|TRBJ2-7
TGCAGCGTTGAAGATCTTAGGGGCTACGAGCAGTACTTC
CSVEDLRGYEQYF
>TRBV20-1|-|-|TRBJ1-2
TGCAGTGCTCGTGAGAGGGGCAGAACTTACTATGGCTACACCTTC
CSARERGRTYYGYTF
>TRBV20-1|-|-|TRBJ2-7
TGCAGTGCTAGGGAAAGCACTGACCACGAGCAGTACTTC
CSARESTDHEQYF
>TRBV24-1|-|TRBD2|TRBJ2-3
TGTGCCACCGGGGAGGGAGCAGATACGCAGTATTTT
CATGEGADTQYF
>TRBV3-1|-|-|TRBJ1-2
TGTGCCAGCAGCCACTCTCGGACTAACTATGGCTACACCTTC
CASSHSRTNYGYTF
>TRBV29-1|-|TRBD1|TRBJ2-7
TGCACCTCCGAGGACAGGGGCGACGACGAGCAGTACTTC
CTSEDRGDDEQYF
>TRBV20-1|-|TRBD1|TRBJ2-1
TGCAGTGCTCCGCAGGGGGATGAGCAGTTCTTC
CSAPQGDEQFF
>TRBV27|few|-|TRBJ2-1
TGTGCCAGCAGTTTGGAGAGGGGGAATGAGCAGTTCTTC
CASSLERGNEQFF
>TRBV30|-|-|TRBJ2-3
TGTGCCTGGAGTGTGGTACCAGGTCCTTTAGTGACGCAGTATTTT
CAWSVVPGPLVTQYF
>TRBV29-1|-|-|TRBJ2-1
TGCAGCGTCACCGCCCAAGCCCGGGGTGATGAGCAGTTCTTC
CSVTAQARGDEQFF
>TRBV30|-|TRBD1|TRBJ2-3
TGTGCCTGGAGTCAAGGGGGCGGCACCACAGATACGCAGTATTTT
CAWSQGGGTTDTQYF
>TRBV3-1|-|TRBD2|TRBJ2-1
TGTGCCAGTCAGCGGGAGGGCCCCTATGAGCAGTTCTTC
CASQREGPYEQFF
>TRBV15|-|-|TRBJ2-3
TGTGCCACCAAGAACGGCACGCAGTATTTT
CATKNGTQYF
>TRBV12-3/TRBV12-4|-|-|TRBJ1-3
TGTGCCAGCAGGGCGAACTCTGGAAACACCATATATTTT
CASRANSGNTIYF
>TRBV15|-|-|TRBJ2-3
TGTGCCACCAGCAGAAACCGGGGCCAAGGGGATACGCAGTATTTT
CATSRNRGQGDTQYF
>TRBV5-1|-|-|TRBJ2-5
TGCGCCAGCAGCTTGGATCCGGATCAAGAGACCCAGTACTTC
CASSLDPDQETQYF
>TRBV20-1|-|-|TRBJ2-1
TGCAGTGCTAAGAGCCCAAACTCCAATGAGCAGTTCTTC
CSAKSPNSNEQFF
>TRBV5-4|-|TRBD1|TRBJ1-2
TGTGCCAGCAGCATCGGACAGGGTGGCTATGGCTACACCTTC
CASSIGQGGYGYTF
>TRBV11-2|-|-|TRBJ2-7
TGTGCCAGCAGCTTATGGCAGTCCTACGAGCAGTACTTC
CASSLWQSYEQYF
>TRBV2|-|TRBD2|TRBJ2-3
TGTGCCAGCAGTGAAGTAGCGGGGTCGCAGTATTTT
CASSEVAGSQYF
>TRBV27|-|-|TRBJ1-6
TGTGCCAGCAGCAAAGACAGGAATAATTCACCCCTCCACTTT
CASSKDRNNSPLHF
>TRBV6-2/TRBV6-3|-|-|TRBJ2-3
TGTGCCAGCAGTTACCGGGATACGCAGTATTTT
CASSYRDTQYF
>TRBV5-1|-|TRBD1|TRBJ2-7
TGCGCCAGCAGCTCCGCATGGGGACAGAACGAGCAGTACTTC
CASSSAWGQNEQYF
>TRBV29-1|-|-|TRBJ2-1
TGCAGCGCAAAACCTCGGGGTTCCTACAATGAGCAGTTCTTC
CSAKPRGSYNEQFF
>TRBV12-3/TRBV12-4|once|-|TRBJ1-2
TGTGCCAGCAGTTTGTCGTCGGGACCAGGTGGCTACACCTTC
CASSLSSGPGGYTF
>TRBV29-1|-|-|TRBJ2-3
TGCAGCGTTGGGAGTGGGAGGAGAACAGATACGCAGTATTTT
CSVGSGRRTDTQYF
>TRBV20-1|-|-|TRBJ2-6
TGCAGTGCTAGGCAGGGCCACGCCGGGGCCAACGTCCTGACTTTC
CSARQGHAGANVLTF
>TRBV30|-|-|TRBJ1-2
TGTGCCTGGAGTCCCATGGATGGCTACACCTTC
CAWSPMDGYTF
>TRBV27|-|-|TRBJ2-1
TGTGCCAGCACAAGTCCCTACAATGAGCAGTTCTTC
CASTSPYNEQFF
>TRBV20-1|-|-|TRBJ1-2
TGCAGTGCCACTGAAGACAGGAACCGCTACACCTTC
CSATEDRNRYTF
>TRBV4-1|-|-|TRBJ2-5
TGCGCCAGCAGCCGAAGACCGGGACAACGAAACCAAGAGACCCAGTACTTC
CASSRRPGQRNQETQYF
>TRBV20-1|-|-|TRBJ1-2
TGCAGTGCCTCCCCCTACGAACGACGGACCGGTGGCTACACCTTC
CSASPYERRTGGYTF
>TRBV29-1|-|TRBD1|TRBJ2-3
TGCAGCGTGGCATACGGACAGGGTGGTACAGATACGCAGTATTTT
CSVAYGQGGTDTQYF
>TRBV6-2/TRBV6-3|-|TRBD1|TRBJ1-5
TGTGCCAGCCTCGGACAGGTGAGCAATCAGCCCCAGCATTTT
CASLGQVSNQPQHF
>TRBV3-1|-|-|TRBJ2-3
TGTGCCAGCAGCCAACAGGGTCCGGATACGCAGTATTTT
CASSQQGPDTQYF
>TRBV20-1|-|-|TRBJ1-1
TGCAGTGCTAGCTGGTGGACGGGGATGAACACTGAAGCTTTCTTT
CSASWWTGMNTEAFF
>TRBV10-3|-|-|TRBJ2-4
TGTGCCATCAGTGATCTAGACATTCAGTACTTC
CAISDLDIQYF
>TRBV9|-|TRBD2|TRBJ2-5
TGTGCCAGCAGCGTAGGTAGCGGGGCCCAAGAGACCCAGTACTTC
CASSVGSGAQETQYF